The 13 T cell receptor beta chains given below trace back to one sample, sequenced in a study of shared clonotypes between healthy human individuals. Produced via immunoSEQ multiplex PCR; TCRdb's table is partial and in-frame only. The data hold fewer than 2.5 million clones, with approximately 93% observed a single time. Material for sequencing was naive CD4+ T cells from PBMCs. Subset described: CD45RA+ positively selected. These receptors came from a man between 18 and 35 years old in good health. Some clones in this sample may be carry-over from other donors' samples.

The chain's CDR3 is CASSIGRVYSIYF. CDR3 bases: TGTGCCAGCAGTATCGGGCGGGTTTACTCCATATATTTT. The rearrangement joins TRBV2 to TRBJ1-3, with D hard to call. Germline lookup yields CDR1 SNHLY and CDR2 FYNNEI. With 5 bases removed from V and 11 bases from J, the gap between germline ends came to 16 bases. The CDR3 is 13 residues long. The full variable domain, in which reference TRBV2 and TRBJ1-3 provide the parts outside the CDR3, is EPEVTQTPSHQVTQMGQEVILRCVPISNHLYFYWYRQILGQKVEFLVSFYNNEISEKSEIFDDQFSVERPDGSNFTLKIRSTKLEDSAMYFCASSIGRVYSIYFGEGSWLTVV.

This chain links TRBV30 with TRBJ2-5, with D uncertain. CDR3 length: 12 amino acids. Germline V CDR1 and CDR2: GTSNPN, SVGIG (reference sequence). V lost 2 bases, J lost 5 bases, and 9 bases lay in between. In DNA form, the CDR3 reads TGTGCCTGGAGTTGGGTCACGGAGACCCAGTACTTC. Translated, it gives CAWSWVTETQYF.

The V and J genes are TRBV5-1 and TRBJ1-2, with a possible D match to TRBD1 (5 bases). The CDR3 spans 16 residues. Trimming pared 5 bases from V and 4 bases from J, leaving 21 bases between. Germline loops: CDR1 SGHRS, CDR2 YFSETQ. CDR3 coding DNA: TGCGCCAGCAGGATGAGAGAGGGACTCGAGAGCTATGGCTACACCTTC. The encoded protein is CASRMREGLESYGYTF.

Turning to this clone: At the DNA level, this CDR3 is encoded by other sequences in the same sample as well. This sequence joins TRBV7-9 and TRBJ1-3; no clear D gene. Trimming removed 5 bases at V and 0 bases at J, with 8 bases between. This CDR3 is built from 14 residues. Germline CDR1 reads SEHNR; CDR2 reads FQNEAQ (reference sequence). The CDR3 sequence: CASSPPGSGNTIYF. Here the CDR3 DNA reads TGTGCCAGCAGCCCACCCGGCTCTGGAAACACCATATATTTT.

This chain joins TRBV7-2 and TRBJ2-2, with 8 bases fitting TRBD2. With 5 bases clipped from V and 4 bases from J, the junction kept 9 bases outside the gene matches. Germline CDR1 reads SGHTA; CDR2 reads FQGNSA. CDR3 length: 16 amino acids. In nucleotides, the CDR3 is TGTGCCAGCAGCAACGGGGGGACTAGGGGCACCGGGGAGCTGTTTTTT. It yields the protein CASSNGGTRGTGELFF. The full variable domain, in which reference TRBV7-2 and TRBJ2-2 provide the parts outside the CDR3, is GAGVSQSPSNKVTEKGKDVELRCDPISGHTALYWYRQSLGQGLEFLIYFQGNSAPDKSGLPSDRFSAERTGGSVSTLTIQRTQQEDSAVYLCASSNGGTRGTGELFFGEGSRLTVL.

The chain links TRBV28 to TRBJ1-2; D ambiguous. Germline V gene lookup returns CDR1 MDHEN and CDR2 SYDVKM. V was pared by 2 bases and J by 6 bases, with 22 bases between. The CDR3 runs to 17 residues. The CDR3 nucleotides are TGTGCCAGCAGTTTAGGGCCCAGCGGGGATAGGGTGGATGGCTACACCTTC. This encodes CASSLGPSGDRVDGYTF.

In the case of this clone: Other DNA sequences in this sample translate to the same CDR3. This chain connects TRBV28 to TRBJ2-5; 7 bases line up with TRBD1. Trimming cost V 3 bases and J 2 bases; bases outside gene matches: 0. CDR3 length equals 13 residues. Germline CDR1 MDHEN, CDR2 SYDVKM. CDR3 nucleotide sequence: TGTGCCAGCAGTTTGGGACAGCAAGAGACCCAGTACTTC. Encoded protein: CASSLGQQETQYF.

Comments on this clone: This specimen includes other DNA sequences encoding the same CDR3. The chain links TRBV18 to TRBJ2-7; 11 nucleotides match TRBD1. CDR3 length: 14 amino acids. Germline loops: CDR1 KGHSH, CDR2 LQKENI. J lost 3 bases, V lost 6 bases, and 4 bases had no gene match. The CDR3 region is CASSPGTGGYEQYF. The CDR3 coding sequence is TGTGCCAGCTCCCCTGGGACAGGGGGCTACGAGCAGTACTTC.

Concerning this clone: Other DNA sequences in the sample encode the same CDR3. V usage is TRBV6-1 and J usage is TRBJ1-1; D may be TRBD1 (5 bases). In germline, CDR1 is MNHNS, CDR2 SASEGT. Trimming shortened V by 4 bases and J by 1 base, and 7 bases separated the two germline ends. CDR3 length: 13 amino acids. For the CDR3, the DNA is TGTGCCAGCAGTGCTACAGGGAACACTGAAGCTTTCTTT. It specifies CASSATGNTEAFF.

The chain has TRBV7-2 and TRBJ1-1; the D is unclear. V shed 1 base and J shed 11 bases, with 14 bases lying between them. Germline-derived CDR1 and CDR2 are SGHTA and FQGNSA. This CDR3 spans 13 amino acids. The CDR3 sequence: CASSLDTYSAAFF. DNA of the CDR3: TGTGCCAGCAGCTTAGATACCTACTCGGCGGCTTTCTTT.

The table lists this clone with a count of one. The rearrangement uses TRBV30 and TRBJ1-1, with TRBD1 matching 8 bases. The CDR3 loop spans 15 amino acids. With 4 bases clipped from V and 4 bases from J, the junction kept 11 bases outside the gene matches. Per germline, CDR1 GTSNPN and CDR2 SVGIG (reference sequence). The DNA for the CDR3 is TGTGCCTGGAAATACCGGACAGGGTGGGGCACTGAAGCTTTCTTT. Translation gives CAWKYRTGWGTEAFF.

Only one count was recorded for this clone. The CDR3: CAISPTDRNTGELFF. In DNA form, the CDR3 reads TGTGCCATCAGCCCCACGGACAGGAACACCGGGGAGCTGTTTTTT. The rearrangement links TRBV10-3 to TRBJ2-2, with a weak D call TRBD1 (6 bases). Germline values: CDR1 ENHRY, CDR2 SYGVKD. This CDR3 is 15 amino acids long. Between the trimmed V and J ends, which lost 6 bases and 1 base, there was a span of 12 bases.

The chain uses TRBV9 and TRBJ2-2; 8 bases are shared with TRBD2. Germline CDR1 and CDR2: SGDLS and YYNGEE. This CDR3 has 17 residues. Germline trimming cut 4 bases from V and 1 base from J; bases unmatched to any gene: 9. The CDR3: CASSPQGLAGNTGELFF. As DNA, the CDR3 is TGTGCCAGCAGCCCCCAAGGTCTAGCGGGGAACACCGGGGAGCTGTTTTTT.